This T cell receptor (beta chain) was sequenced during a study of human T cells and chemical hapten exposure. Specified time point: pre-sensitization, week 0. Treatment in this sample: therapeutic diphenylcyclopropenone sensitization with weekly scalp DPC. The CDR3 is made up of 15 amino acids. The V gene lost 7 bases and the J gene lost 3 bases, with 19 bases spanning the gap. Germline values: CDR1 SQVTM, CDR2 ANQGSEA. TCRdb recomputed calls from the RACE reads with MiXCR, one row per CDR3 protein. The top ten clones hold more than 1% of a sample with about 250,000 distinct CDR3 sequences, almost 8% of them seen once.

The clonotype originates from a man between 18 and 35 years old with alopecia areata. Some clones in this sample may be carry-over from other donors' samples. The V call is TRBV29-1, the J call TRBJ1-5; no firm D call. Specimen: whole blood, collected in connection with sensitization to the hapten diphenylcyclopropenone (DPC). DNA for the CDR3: TGCAGCGCCGGGGTGGAGAAAAAGGCCAATCAGCCCCAGCATTTT. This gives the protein CSAGVEKKANQPQHF.